The rows below give T cell receptor beta chains drawn from one sample of a study of T cells after yellow fever vaccination. TCRdb reprocessed the 5' RACE reads via MiXCR and lists one record per CDR3 protein. The data contain hundreds of thousands of distinct CDR3 sequences, about a sixth of them singletons. The specimen comprised PBMCs, sampled 4 to 6 days after the first yellow fever vaccination. These receptors originate from a man between 18 and 29 years old who received the YFV17D yellow fever vaccine. Both conserved end residues are part of each CDR3. Fields, in order: V gene, D gene, J gene, clone size, CDR3 protein, CDR3 DNA. The D gene is left open where the match is weak. Not all rows give a size; the values are once, few, many and, for expanded clones, a class.

V gene: TRBV20-1; D gene: TRBD1; J gene: TRBJ1-4; clone size: many; CDR3 protein: CSVPRGQGNEKLFF; CDR3 DNA: TGCAGTGTTCCGAGGGGACAGGGAAATGAAAAACTGTTTTTT
V gene: TRBV4-3; D gene: NA; J gene: TRBJ1-1; clone size: few; CDR3 protein: CASSQALGQGLTEAFF; CDR3 DNA: TGCGCCAGCAGCCAGGCCCTGGGGCAGGGTTTGACTGAAGCTTTCTTT
V gene: TRBV7-9; D gene: NA; J gene: TRBJ2-5; clone size: many; CDR3 protein: CASRRPGEETQYF; CDR3 DNA: TGTGCCAGCCGCCGTCCCGGGGAGGAGACCCAGTACTTC
V gene: TRBV9; D gene: NA; J gene: TRBJ1-5; clone size: few; CDR3 protein: CASSLEAENQPQHF; CDR3 DNA: TGTGCCAGTAGCCTTGAGGCAGAGAATCAGCCCCAGCATTTT
V gene: TRBV28; D gene: NA; J gene: TRBJ2-5; clone size: few; CDR3 protein: CASSLSRGATQETQYF; CDR3 DNA: TGTGCCAGCAGCCTCTCCCGAGGAGCGACACAAGAGACCCAGTACTTC
V gene: TRBV27; D gene: NA; J gene: TRBJ2-3; clone size: NA; CDR3 protein: CASGSVGAVDTQYF; CDR3 DNA: TGTGCCAGCGGTTCGGTGGGGGCCGTTGATACGCAGTATTTT
V gene: TRBV15; D gene: NA; J gene: TRBJ2-7; clone size: NA; CDR3 protein: CATSRGVLGYEQYF; CDR3 DNA: TGTGCCACCAGCAGGGGGGTATTGGGCTACGAGCAGTACTTC
V gene: TRBV7-2; D gene: TRBD1; J gene: TRBJ2-5; clone size: NA; CDR3 protein: CASSLRQGRETQYF; CDR3 DNA: TGTGCCAGCAGCTTACGACAGGGGAGGGAGACCCAGTACTTC
V gene: TRBV6-1; D gene: NA; J gene: TRBJ1-2; clone size: few; CDR3 protein: CASSRIDRDSYGYTF; CDR3 DNA: TGTGCCAGCAGTCGAATCGACCGAGACTCCTATGGCTACACCTTC
V gene: TRBV5-1; D gene: NA; J gene: TRBJ1-1; clone size: few; CDR3 protein: CASSEALGHNTEAFF; CDR3 DNA: TGCGCCAGCAGCGAGGCGCTGGGACACAATACTGAAGCTTTCTTT
V gene: TRBV6-5; D gene: NA; J gene: TRBJ1-5; clone size: NA; CDR3 protein: CASSSREDQPQHF; CDR3 DNA: TGTGCCAGCAGTTCACGGGAGGATCAGCCCCAGCATTTT
V gene: TRBV28; D gene: NA; J gene: TRBJ1-2; clone size: few; CDR3 protein: CASSFLGPGNYGYTF; CDR3 DNA: TGTGCCAGCAGTTTCCTGGGGCCGGGAAACTATGGCTACACCTTC
V gene: TRBV12-3/TRBV12-4; D gene: TRBD1; J gene: TRBJ1-2; clone size: NA; CDR3 protein: CASSSAGTGGTYGYTF; CDR3 DNA: TGTGCCAGCAGCTCTGCCGGGACAGGGGGGACCTATGGCTACACCTTC
V gene: TRBV2; D gene: TRBD1; J gene: TRBJ1-5; clone size: NA; CDR3 protein: CASSSNRDRVYSNQPQHF; CDR3 DNA: TGTGCCAGCAGTTCGAACCGGGACAGGGTTTATAGCAATCAGCCCCAGCATTTT
V gene: TRBV12-3/TRBV12-4; D gene: TRBD2; J gene: TRBJ2-6; clone size: NA; CDR3 protein: CAISYSGGASGANVLTF; CDR3 DNA: TGTGCCATCAGTTATAGCGGGGGGGCCTCTGGGGCCAACGTCCTGACTTTC
V gene: TRBV5-1; D gene: TRBD2; J gene: TRBJ2-1; clone size: NA; CDR3 protein: CASSLMTSGGNEQFF; CDR3 DNA: TGCGCCAGCAGCTTGATGACTAGCGGGGGTAATGAGCAGTTCTTC
V gene: TRBV10-3; D gene: TRBD1; J gene: TRBJ1-4; clone size: NA; CDR3 protein: CAISEGDSEKLFF; CDR3 DNA: TGTGCCATCAGTGAGGGGGACAGTGAAAAACTGTTTTTT
V gene: TRBV2; D gene: NA; J gene: TRBJ2-5; clone size: once; CDR3 protein: CASSGSKQEAQYF; CDR3 DNA: TGTGCCAGCAGTGGTAGCAAGCAAGAGGCCCAGTACTTC
V gene: TRBV11-2; D gene: NA; J gene: TRBJ1-2; clone size: NA; CDR3 protein: CASSLAAGTIDGYTF; CDR3 DNA: TGTGCCAGCAGCTTAGCCGCCGGGACTATCGATGGCTACACCTTC
V gene: TRBV7-9; D gene: NA; J gene: TRBJ2-5; clone size: NA; CDR3 protein: CASSLVGALSGPQYF; CDR3 DNA: TGTGCCAGCAGCTTAGTGGGGGCCCTGTCGGGTCCCCAGTACTTC
V gene: TRBV7-2; D gene: NA; J gene: TRBJ2-5; clone size: NA; CDR3 protein: CASRGSETQYF; CDR3 DNA: TGTGCCAGTAGAGGGTCGGAGACCCAGTACTTC
V gene: TRBV5-4; D gene: NA; J gene: TRBJ1-1; clone size: few; CDR3 protein: CASTTGRTNTEAFF; CDR3 DNA: TGTGCCAGCACCACCGGCAGGACGAACACTGAAGCTTTCTTT
V gene: TRBV19; D gene: NA; J gene: TRBJ2-2; clone size: NA; CDR3 protein: CASSIDWGAGELFF; CDR3 DNA: TGTGCCAGTAGTATAGATTGGGGGGCCGGGGAGCTGTTTTTT
V gene: TRBV6-1; D gene: NA; J gene: TRBJ2-3; clone size: few; CDR3 protein: CASSPWRVTVISTDTQYF; CDR3 DNA: TGTGCCAGCAGCCCCTGGAGGGTAACGGTGATTAGCACAGATACGCAGTATTTT
V gene: TRBV9; D gene: NA; J gene: TRBJ2-1; clone size: few; CDR3 protein: CASSSDLPLYNEQFF; CDR3 DNA: TGTGCCAGCAGCTCCGATCTCCCCCTTTACAATGAGCAGTTCTTC
V gene: TRBV5-5; D gene: TRBD1; J gene: TRBJ2-3; clone size: NA; CDR3 protein: CAGGSTGSTDTQYF; CDR3 DNA: TGTGCCGGGGGTTCGACAGGGAGCACAGATACGCAGTATTTT
V gene: TRBV29-1; D gene: NA; J gene: TRBJ1-2; clone size: few; CDR3 protein: CSARQGGSGGYTF; CDR3 DNA: TGCAGCGCCCGTCAGGGAGGTAGCGGTGGCTACACCTTC
V gene: TRBV29-1; D gene: NA; J gene: TRBJ1-3; clone size: NA; CDR3 protein: CSVEDPAGALNGNTIYF; CDR3 DNA: TGCAGCGTTGAAGATCCGGCAGGGGCTCTGAACGGAAACACCATATATTTT
V gene: TRBV6-2/TRBV6-3; D gene: NA; J gene: TRBJ1-5; clone size: NA; CDR3 protein: CASSYSGGWGPQHF; CDR3 DNA: TGTGCCAGCAGTTACTCGGGGGGCTGGGGGCCCCAGCATTTT
V gene: TRBV7-8; D gene: NA; J gene: TRBJ2-1; clone size: NA; CDR3 protein: CASSLNVGYNEQFF; CDR3 DNA: TGTGCCAGCAGCTTAAACGTCGGGTACAATGAGCAGTTCTTC
V gene: TRBV11-2; D gene: TRBD2; J gene: TRBJ2-2; clone size: few; CDR3 protein: CASRLHPPGTSGGLTGELFF; CDR3 DNA: TGTGCCAGCAGGTTACACCCCCCCGGGACTAGCGGGGGGCTCACCGGGGAGCTGTTTTTT
V gene: TRBV5-1; D gene: NA; J gene: TRBJ2-6; clone size: many; CDR3 protein: CASSLGGSGANVLTF; CDR3 DNA: TGTGCCAGCAGTTTAGGGGGTAGTGGGGCCAACGTCCTGACTTTC
V gene: TRBV5-6; D gene: NA; J gene: TRBJ1-3; clone size: few; CDR3 protein: CASSERRTGNTIYF; CDR3 DNA: TGTGCCAGCAGCGAGAGGAGGACTGGAAACACCATATATTTT
V gene: TRBV29-1; D gene: NA; J gene: TRBJ1-2; clone size: NA; CDR3 protein: CLVSGINYGYTF; CDR3 DNA: TGCCTAGTTAGTGGGATTAACTATGGCTACACCTTC
V gene: TRBV7-6; D gene: NA; J gene: TRBJ2-1; clone size: few; CDR3 protein: CASSSGADNEQFF; CDR3 DNA: TGTGCCAGCAGCTCGGGGGCGGACAATGAGCAGTTCTTC